This T cell receptor beta chain was sequenced in a study of T cells in Graves' hyperthyroidism and ophthalmopathy. V dropped 5 bases and J dropped 10 bases, with 11 bases sitting between them. The length of the CDR3 is 11 residues. Patients were excluded for uncontrolled infection, other autoimmune disease, pregnancy or lactation. There were TCR beta CDR3 regions amplified from RNA transcripts. When the TCR CDR3 underwent first-round RT-PCR, the HTBI primer set was used. Each CDR3 protein is one row after TCRdb ran MiXCR on the multiplex PCR reads. The sample shows a few hundred thousand distinct CDR3 sequences, roughly 50% of them seen only once.

Sequencing used peripheral blood or thyroid tissue (not recorded which). This sequence was found in a woman between 18 and 30 years old with Graves' hyperthyroidism. The rearrangement joins TRBV12-3 or TRBV12-4 to TRBJ1-2, with a possible D match to TRBD1 (5 bases). The CDR3 nucleotides are TGTGCCAGCAGTCCTCAGGGATCCTACACCTTC. This encodes CASSPQGSYTF.